The present T cell receptor beta chain was sequenced within a study of CD8 T cells in Susac syndrome. Findings of the study overall: The authors found no clonal expansion in Susac syndrome CD4+ T cell repertoires.

About this clonotype: Its antigen is undetermined.

RNA totalling roughly 0.45 to 1 ug underwent reverse transcription with random hexamers. Across 54 Vbeta and 13 Jbeta, immunoSEQ multiplex PCR amplified TCR beta CDR3. MiXCR, applied by TCRdb to the immunoSEQ multiplex PCR reads, yields one record per CDR3 protein. The sample comprises fewer than 200,000 distinct CDR3 sequences, 94% of which are singletons, and 0.1% to 0.13% rests with the top ten. Specimen: CD4+ T cells from PBMCs. This receptor was obtained from a human donor with Susac syndrome.

The CDR3 DNA sequence: TGCAGCGTTGAGAATCTAGCGGGGGGGCCTTCATACAATGAGCAGTTCTTC. This gives the protein CSVENLAGGPSYNEQFF. The chain carries TRBV29-1 and TRBJ2-1, with 12 bases identical to TRBD2. V shed 3 bases and J 4 bases; nucleotides not matched to a gene: 10. Germline assignment: CDR1 SQVTM and CDR2 ANQGSEA. The CDR3 contains 17 residues.